One and the same sample provided the 15 T cell receptor beta chains below, sequenced in a study of blood T cells in healthy people across ages. Primed by a sample-barcoded 5' primer and a J-beta primer mix, a second PCR proceeded for about 7 to 11 cycles. TCRdb redid the calling of the 5' RACE reads with MiXCR, one entry per CDR3 protein. Among 750,000 to 850,000 distinct CDR3 sequences listed, approximately 25% were seen once. This sample was also put to use in a study of T cells of mothers and their children.

Sequencing was performed on blood. The source is a boy younger than 18 in good health.

This chain connects TRBV20-1 to TRBJ2-5, with 8 bases that match TRBD2. The J call could be wrong; TRBJ2-1 is a better fit for the DNA end. The CDR3 is 14 amino acids. CDR1 is DFQATT, CDR2 SNEGSKA, per germline (reference sequence). The CDR3 protein is CSPVRGGVGNEQFF. The DNA for the CDR3 is TGCAGCCCCGTCCGGGGGGGAGTAGGCAATGAGCAGTTCTTC.

In this sample, this clonotype turned up once. The chain has TRBV28 and TRBJ1-2; D not resolved. The germline V and J ends were trimmed by 3 bases and 4 bases, with 9 bases remaining between them. Germline V gives CDR1 MDHEN, CDR2 SYDVKM. This CDR3 is 13 amino acids long. The CDR3 protein is CASSFEKSYGYTF. The CDR3 DNA sequence: TGTGCCAGCAGTTTCGAGAAGAGCTATGGCTACACCTTC.

The chain links TRBV6-5 to TRBJ2-5, with D possibly being TRBD1 (6 bases). V dropped 5 bases and J dropped 2 bases, with 15 bases sitting between them. Germline-derived CDR1 and CDR2 are MNHEY and SVGAGI. This CDR3 has 15 residues. This CDR3 is CASSNWPQGQETQYF. The CDR3 bases are TGTGCCAGCAGTAATTGGCCACAGGGACAAGAGACCCAGTACTTC.

V gene TRBV7-2 combines with J gene TRBJ2-7; 9 positions match TRBD2. V trimming: 4 bases; J trimming: 9 bases; junction bases outside the gene matches: 7. The CDR3 totals 13 residues. Germline loops: CDR1 SGHTA, CDR2 FQGNSA. Here the CDR3 DNA reads TGTGCCAGCAGCTATGGGACTAGCTGGGGGCAGTACTTC. Translated, it gives CASSYGTSWGQYF.

V usage is TRBV20-1 and J usage is TRBJ2-1, with D maybe TRBD2 (6 bases). V lost 3 bases and J 3 bases, leaving 9 bases between the germline ends. Germline assignment: CDR1 DFQATT and CDR2 SNEGSKA (reference sequence). This CDR3 is 13 amino acids long. Here the CDR3 DNA reads TGCAGTGCTAGGGCGGGAAACTACAATGAGCAGTTCTTC. Its protein product is CSARAGNYNEQFF.

This chain uses TRBV29-1 with TRBJ1-1, with 7 bases lining up with TRBD1. CDR3 length equals 13 residues. Per germline, CDR1 SQVTM and CDR2 ANQGSEA. The V segment lost 5 bases and the J segment 1 base; nucleotides outside the gene matches: 4. CDR3 sequence: CSVPGQKNTEAFF. In DNA form, the CDR3 reads TGCAGCGTTCCGGGACAGAAGAACACTGAAGCTTTCTTT.

The chain uses TRBV2 and TRBJ1-4, with 9 bases identical to TRBD1. The ends lost 5 bases at V and 0 bases at J; junction bases unmatched: 10. Germline V gives CDR1 SNHLY, CDR2 FYNNEI. This CDR3 has 18 amino acids. CDR3 in amino acids: CASSTTGTGKATNEKLFF. CDR3 DNA sequence: TGTGCCAGCAGTACCACCGGGACAGGGAAAGCAACTAATGAAAAACTGTTTTTT.

There are a few counts of this clonotype. The gene calls are TRBV5-5 and TRBJ2-1; D is perhaps TRBD1 (6 bases). The tail of the sequence fits TRBJ2-7 better, so the J call may be wrong. The germline V gene encodes CDR1 SGHKS and CDR2 YYEKEE (reference sequence). This CDR3 is 13 amino acids long. The chain's CDR3 is CASSLHRDYEQYF. The CDR3 DNA sequence: TGTGCCAGCAGCTTGCACAGGGACTACGAGCAGTACTTC.

This clonotype has a handful of counts. This chain uses TRBV28 with TRBJ2-3; D unclear. Trimming shortened V by 8 bases and J by 0 bases, and 9 bases separated the two germline ends. CDR1 and CDR2 from the germline V gene are MDHEN and SYDVKM. This CDR3 has 13 residues. CDR3 sequence: CASATPSTDTQYF. In DNA, the CDR3 is TGTGCCAGCGCGACACCTAGCACAGATACGCAGTATTTT.

The CDR3 loop reads CASSPAGATTEAFF. The CDR3, as DNA: TGTGCCAGCAGCCCGGCCGGAGCCACGACTGAAGCTTTCTTT. V gene TRBV7-2 combines with J gene TRBJ1-1; D is uncertain. CDR1 is SGHTA and CDR2 is FQGNSA in the germline V gene. This CDR3 comprises 14 residues. V lost 5 bases and J 5 bases, leaving 15 bases between the germline ends.

In its sample, this clonotype was seen a few times. The chain couples TRBV20-1 to TRBJ2-4, with D perhaps assigned TRBD1 or TRBD2 (6 bases each). The CDR3 runs 11 residues. Germline V gives CDR1 DFQATT, CDR2 SNEGSKA (reference sequence). V gave up 6 bases and J gave up 10 bases, with 13 bases separating them. CDR3 protein: CSARGDLIQYF. CDR3 sequence (DNA): TGCAGTGCAAGGGGGGACTTAATTCAGTACTTC.

In DNA form, the CDR3 reads TGTGCCAGCAGGGACCTCTACGAGCAGTACTTC. It specifies CASRDLYEQYF. The genes are TRBV6-5 and TRBJ2-5; D remains unclear. The end of the DNA aligns better with TRBJ2-7, so the J call may be wrong. CDR1 is MNHEY, CDR2 SVGAGI, per germline. The CDR3 is made up of 11 amino acids.

Turning to this clonotype: A read error may account for a junction end that differs from germline. The V and J genes are TRBV15 and TRBJ1-4, with D tentatively TRBD1 (5 bases). The CDR3 consists of 15 residues. Germline CDR1 and CDR2: LNHNV and YYDKDF (reference sequence). CDR3 region: CATSRVRAGNEKLSF. The DNA for the CDR3 is TGTGCCACCAGCAGAGTGCGGGCAGGGAATGAAAAACTGTCTTTT.

The genes are TRBV5-1 and TRBJ2-1; maybe TRBD2 (6 bases). The end of the DNA is better explained by TRBJ2-7, so the J call may be wrong. Germline V lookup: CDR1 SGHRS, CDR2 YFSETQ. The CDR3 is 14 amino acids. CDR3: CASSPGRMEYEQYF. In DNA form, the CDR3 reads TGCGCCAGCAGCCCGGGGAGGATGGAGTACGAGCAGTACTTC.

This clonotype was observed many times. The rearrangement uses TRBV20-1 and TRBJ2-1; 7 bases fit TRBD1. The CDR3 contains 14 residues. V lost 3 bases, J lost 3 bases, and 5 bases stayed unmatched. CDR1 and CDR2 from the germline V gene are DFQATT and SNEGSKA (reference sequence). The CDR3 bases are TGCAGTGCTAGGGGGACAGAGGACTACAATGAGCAGTTCTTC. Translated, it gives CSARGTEDYNEQFF.